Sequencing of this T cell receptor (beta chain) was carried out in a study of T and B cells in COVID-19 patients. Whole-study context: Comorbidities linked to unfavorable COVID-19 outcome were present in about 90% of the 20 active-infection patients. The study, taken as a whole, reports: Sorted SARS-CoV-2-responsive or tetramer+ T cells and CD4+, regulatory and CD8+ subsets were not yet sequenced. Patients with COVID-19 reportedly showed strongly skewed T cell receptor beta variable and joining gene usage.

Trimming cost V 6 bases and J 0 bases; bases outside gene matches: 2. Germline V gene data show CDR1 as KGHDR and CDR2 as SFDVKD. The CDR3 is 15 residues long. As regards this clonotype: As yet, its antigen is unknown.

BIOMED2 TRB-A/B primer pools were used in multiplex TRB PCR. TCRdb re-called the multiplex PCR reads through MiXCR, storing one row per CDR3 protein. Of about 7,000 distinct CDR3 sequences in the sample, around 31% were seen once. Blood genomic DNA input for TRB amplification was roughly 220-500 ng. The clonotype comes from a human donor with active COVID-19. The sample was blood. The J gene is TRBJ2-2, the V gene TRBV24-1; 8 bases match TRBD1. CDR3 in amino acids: CATSRTGTNTGELFF. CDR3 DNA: TGTGCCACCAGTAGGACAGGGACGAACACCGGGGAGCTGTTTTTT.